The rows below give T cell receptor beta chains drawn from one sample of a study of CD4 T cells in relation to SARS-CoV-2 and coronaviruses. Only in-frame clones appear in the TCRdb table, and some are missing; sequencing was by immunoSEQ multiplex PCR. This sample has under 20,000 clones; roughly 82% occur once, and the top ten carry 25% to 35%. For these receptors, no antigen is known. The sample taken for sequencing was CD4+ T cells from PBMCs, cultured in vitro. These receptors came from a human donor in good health. The CDR3 runs from the conserved cysteine through the conserved F or W. Each record gives: clone size, CDR3 length, J gene, V gene, D gene, CDR3 protein, CDR3 DNA. The D gene is left open where the match is weak. Only some rows state a clone size, as once, few, many or a class for expanded clones.

size: few
length: 14
J: TRBJ1-2
V: TRBV9
D: TRBD1
CDR3: CASSVSEGARGYTF
DNA: TGTGCCAGCAGCGTATCTGAGGGGGCGCGGGGCTACACCTTC

size: NA
length: 13
J: TRBJ1-1
V: TRBV29-1
D: TRBD1
CDR3: CSVETGGQTEAFF
DNA: TGCAGCGTTGAAACAGGGGGACAGACTGAAGCTTTCTTT

size: NA
length: 15
J: TRBJ2-1
V: TRBV7-6
D: NA
CDR3: CASSLPLSSYNEQFF
DNA: TGTGCCAGCAGCTTACCCCTTAGCTCCTACAATGAGCAGTTCTTC

size: NA
length: 12
J: TRBJ1-1
V: TRBV7-2
D: NA
CDR3: CASSPYWGEAFF
DNA: TGTGCCAGCAGCCCCTATTGGGGGGAAGCTTTCTTT

size: NA
length: 18
J: TRBJ2-5
V: TRBV7-8
D: NA
CDR3: CASSLVGGAGATLVTQYF
DNA: TGTGCCAGCAGCTTAGTGGGTGGGGCGGGGGCGACCCTCGTAACCCAGTACTTC

size: NA
length: 11
J: TRBJ2-5
V: TRBV30
D: NA
CDR3: CAWESGKTQYF
DNA: TGTGCCTGGGAAAGTGGAAAGACCCAGTACTTC

size: NA
length: 14
J: TRBJ2-7
V: TRBV18
D: NA
CDR3: CASSPRGNSYEQYF
DNA: TGTGCCAGCTCACCACGGGGCAACTCCTACGAGCAGTACTTC

size: NA
length: 14
J: TRBJ2-3
V: TRBV2
D: NA
CDR3: CASKYGSYTDTQYF
DNA: TGTGCCAGCAAATACGGCAGTTACACAGATACGCAGTATTTT

size: NA
length: 16
J: TRBJ2-6
V: TRBV6-4
D: TRBD1
CDR3: CASSITGDSGANVLTF
DNA: TGTGCCAGCAGCATAACAGGGGACTCTGGGGCCAACGTCCTGACTTTC

size: NA
length: 15
J: TRBJ2-5
V: TRBV11-2
D: TRBD1
CDR3: CASSLEWQGEETQYF
DNA: TGTGCCAGCAGCTTAGAGTGGCAGGGGGAAGAGACCCAGTACTTC

size: NA
length: 13
J: TRBJ2-7
V: TRBV19
D: NA
CDR3: CASSIGQTSEQYF
DNA: TGTGCCAGTAGTATCGGGCAAACTAGCGAGCAGTACTTC

size: NA
length: 16
J: TRBJ1-5
V: TRBV10-3
D: TRBD1
CDR3: CAIIPDRGLSNQPQHF
DNA: TGTGCCATCATTCCGGACAGGGGACTTAGCAATCAGCCCCAGCATTTT

size: few
length: 18
J: TRBJ2-1
V: TRBV6-2/TRBV6-3
D: TRBD2
CDR3: CASSYSGATSGGANEQFF
DNA: TGTGCCAGCAGTTACTCGGGGGCCACTAGCGGGGGGGCGAATGAGCAGTTCTTC

size: NA
length: 15
J: TRBJ2-6
V: TRBV4-1
D: NA
CDR3: CASSSRGAGANVLTF
DNA: TGCGCCAGCAGCTCTCGCGGGGCTGGGGCCAACGTCCTGACTTTC

size: NA
length: 14
J: TRBJ1-2
V: TRBV11-2
D: TRBD1
CDR3: CASSELRGFYGYTF
DNA: TGTGCCAGCAGCGAACTCAGGGGGTTCTATGGCTACACCTTC

size: NA
length: 14
J: TRBJ1-2
V: TRBV5-1
D: NA
CDR3: CASSLEAGDGGYTF
DNA: TGCGCCAGCAGCTTGGAAGCAGGCGATGGGGGCTACACCTTC

size: once
length: 13
J: TRBJ2-5
V: TRBV9
D: NA
CDR3: CASSGGFGETQYF
DNA: TGTGCCAGCAGCGGGGGTTTCGGGGAGACCCAGTACTTC

size: few
length: 14
J: TRBJ2-7
V: TRBV18
D: NA
CDR3: CASSPDKTSYEQYF
DNA: TGTGCCAGCTCACCCGATAAGACCTCCTACGAGCAGTACTTC

size: NA
length: 14
J: TRBJ2-3
V: TRBV11-2
D: NA
CDR3: CASSLGLSTDTQYF
DNA: TGTGCCAGCAGCTTGGGACTCAGCACAGATACGCAGTATTTT

size: NA
length: 14
J: TRBJ1-4
V: TRBV19
D: NA
CDR3: CASSIRGHNEKLFF
DNA: TGTGCCAGTAGTATTCGTGGGCATAATGAAAAACTGTTTTTT

size: NA
length: 13
J: TRBJ1-2
V: TRBV6-5
D: NA
CDR3: CASSDGATVGYTF
DNA: TGTGCCAGCAGCGATGGGGCCACAGTTGGCTACACCTTC

size: NA
length: 15
J: TRBJ2-7
V: TRBV5-6
D: NA
CDR3: CASSGSRTAYYEQYF
DNA: TGTGCCAGCAGCGGGTCTCGGACGGCATACTACGAGCAGTACTTC

size: NA
length: 14
J: TRBJ2-7
V: TRBV5-4
D: TRBD2
CDR3: CASSFLGGGYEQYF
DNA: TGTGCCAGCAGCTTTCTAGGCGGGGGGTACGAGCAGTACTTC

size: NA
length: 14
J: TRBJ2-3
V: TRBV5-1
D: NA
CDR3: CASSLLELSSTQYF
DNA: TGCGCCAGCAGCTTGTTAGAATTAAGTAGTACGCAGTATTTT

size: NA
length: 15
J: TRBJ2-1
V: TRBV11-2
D: NA
CDR3: CASSLNRDWYNEQFF
DNA: TGTGCCAGCAGCTTAAACCGGGACTGGTACAATGAGCAGTTCTTC

size: once
length: 15
J: TRBJ2-5
V: TRBV5-4
D: NA
CDR3: CASSFSPGWQETQYF
DNA: TGTGCCAGCAGCTTCTCGCCAGGGTGGCAAGAGACCCAGTACTTC

size: NA
length: 13
J: TRBJ1-2
V: TRBV12-3/TRBV12-4
D: NA
CDR3: CASTLRANYGYTF
DNA: TGTGCCAGCACCCTTCGGGCTAACTATGGCTACACCTTC

size: NA
length: 15
J: TRBJ2-5
V: TRBV5-4
D: NA
CDR3: CASSLGPGEGETQYF
DNA: TGTGCCAGCAGCTTAGGGCCAGGAGAGGGGGAGACCCAGTACTTC

size: NA
length: 12
J: TRBJ2-7
V: TRBV5-5
D: NA
CDR3: CASSGGGYEQYF
DNA: TGTGCCAGCAGCGGAGGGGGCTACGAGCAGTACTTC

size: few
length: 16
J: TRBJ2-3
V: TRBV5-1
D: TRBD2
CDR3: CASSFAAGGLADTQYF
DNA: TGCGCCAGCAGCTTCGCGGCGGGGGGGCTCGCAGATACGCAGTATTTT

size: NA
length: 13
J: TRBJ2-2
V: TRBV11-3
D: NA
CDR3: CASSLRGTGELFF
DNA: TGTGCCAGCAGCTTAAGAGGGACCGGGGAGCTGTTTTTT